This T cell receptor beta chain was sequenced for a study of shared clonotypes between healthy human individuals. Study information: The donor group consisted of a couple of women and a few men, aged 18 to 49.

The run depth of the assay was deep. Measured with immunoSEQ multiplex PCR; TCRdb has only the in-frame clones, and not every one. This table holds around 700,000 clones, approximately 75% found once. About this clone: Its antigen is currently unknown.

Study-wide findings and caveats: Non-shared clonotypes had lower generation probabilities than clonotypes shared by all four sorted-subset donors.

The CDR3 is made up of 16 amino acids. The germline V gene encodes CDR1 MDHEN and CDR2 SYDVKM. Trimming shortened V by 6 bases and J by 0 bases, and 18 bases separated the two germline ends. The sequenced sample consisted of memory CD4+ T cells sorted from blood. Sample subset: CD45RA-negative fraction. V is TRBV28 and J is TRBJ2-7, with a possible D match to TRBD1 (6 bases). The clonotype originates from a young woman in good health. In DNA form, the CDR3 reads TGTGCCAGCAGCCCAACGGGCAGGGGAAGCTCCTACGAGCAGTACTTC. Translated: CASSPTGRGSSYEQYF.